One T cell receptor (beta chain) is described in this entry. Since a much larger clone is just one base distant, this may be a read error. Other DNA sequences in this sample translate to the same CDR3. Germline assignment: CDR1 MRHNA and CDR2 SNTAGT. The CDR3 extends over 13 amino acids. Libraries were prepared by immunoSEQ multiplex PCR; TCRdb keeps only in-frame clonotypes and omits some of them. The data show 90,000 to 120,000 clones, about 71% seen once. The sample originates from a study of shared clonotypes between healthy human individuals. Input material: memory CD8+ T cells sorted from blood. The subset denotes: CD45RO+ cells pooled with CCR7-negative TemRA cells. The chain links TRBV6-4 to TRBJ2-2; D gene ambiguous. The sequence was obtained from a woman between 25 and 40 years old in good health. In DNA form, the CDR3 reads TGTGCCAGCAGTGACTCGAACTCCGGGGAGCTGTTTTTT. Protein: CASSDSNSGELFF.